One sample yielded the 15 T cell receptor beta chains listed below, sequenced in a study of vaccination and CD4 T cells after COVID-19. Sequencing of cultured CD4+ T cell DNA used the Oncomine TCR Beta short-read assay. Cultures of CD4+ T cells served as the source for extracting genomic DNA. A single record per CDR3 protein comes from TCRdb applying MiXCR to the PCR reads. The sample has roughly 10,000 distinct CDR3 sequences; approximately 35% are singletons. Specified treatment: approximately nine-day PBMC culture with coronavirus spike peptide pools or control peptides (ViraFEST assay). From the unexposed donor, CD4+ T cells were collected ahead of the COVID-19 pandemic (2011-2018). For these receptors, no antigen is known. The material sequenced was CD4+ T cells from blood, cultured in vitro. These receptors came from a human donor in good health.

The V call is TRBV6-2 or TRBV6-3, the J call TRBJ2-7; D is ambiguous. V was trimmed by 2 bases and J by 0 bases, leaving 8 bases between them. The CDR3 runs 14 residues. Germline CDR1 MNHEY, CDR2 SVGEGT. CDR3 in amino acids: CASSYVGSSYEQYF. The CDR3 bases are TGTGCCAGCAGTTACGTCGGCAGCTCCTACGAGCAGTACTTC.

This clonotype was recorded a few times. This chain joins TRBV20-1 and TRBJ2-5; 9 bases match TRBD2. The CDR3 is 15 amino acids. V dropped 7 bases and J dropped 5; count of bases not matched to a gene: 14. Germline V gene sequence: CDR1 DFQATT, CDR2 SNEGSKA (reference sequence). The CDR3: CSGMAGGRAWETQYF. CDR3 nucleotides: TGCAGTGGAATGGCTGGCGGGAGGGCCTGGGAGACCCAGTACTTC.

The rearrangement uses TRBV20-1 and TRBJ2-5; the D is unclear. This CDR3 is built from 13 residues. Trimming removed 2 bases from V and 4 bases from J, with 11 bases in between. Per the germline V gene, CDR1 is DFQATT and CDR2 is SNEGSKA (reference sequence). The CDR3 here is CSARMETIETQYF. CDR3 nucleotides: TGCAGTGCTAGAATGGAAACCATAGAGACCCAGTACTTC.

This clonotype has only a few counts. The chain uses TRBV19 and TRBJ1-2; D call uncertain. This CDR3 spans 15 amino acids. The germline gives CDR1 LNHDA, CDR2 SQIVND (reference sequence). V was trimmed by 3 bases and J by 6 bases, leaving 17 bases between them. Written as DNA, the CDR3 is TGTGCCAGTAGTATTATCGGCAGATGGATCAATGGCTACACCTTC. It specifies CASSIIGRWINGYTF.

This clonotype came up a few times. CDR3: CASSSPPYNSPLHF. The DNA for the CDR3 is TGTGCCAGCAGCAGTCCTCCATATAATTCACCCCTCCACTTT. The V call is TRBV6-1, the J call TRBJ1-6; D gene ambiguous. In germline, CDR1 is MNHNS, CDR2 SASEGT. This CDR3 region has 14 residues. Trimming stripped 6 bases from V and 4 bases from J, with 10 bases between.

This clonotype has a handful of counts. The rearrangement joins TRBV7-8 to TRBJ1-1; D not resolved. The CDR3 totals 14 residues. Trimming stripped 1 base from V and 3 bases from J, with 9 bases between. CDR1 SGHVS and CDR2 FQNEAQ come from the germline V gene. The CDR3 DNA follows: TGTGCCAGCAGCTTAGAAGCGACTTACACTGAAGCTTTCTTT. This gives the protein CASSLEATYTEAFF.

The chain uses TRBV19 and TRBJ2-1; TRBD2 might be the D (6 bases). The CDR3 length is 15 residues. V was pared by 5 bases and J by 0 bases, with 11 bases between. Looked up from germline, CDR1 is LNHDA and CDR2 is SQIVND (reference sequence). The CDR3 protein is CASSPRESSYNEQFF. The CDR3 bases are TGTGCCAGTAGTCCCCGGGAGAGCTCCTACAATGAGCAGTTCTTC.

The chain employs TRBV10-3 and TRBJ2-7, with TRBD2 matching 10 bases. This CDR3 comprises 14 residues. The germline CDR1 and CDR2 sequences are ENHRY and SYGVKD. V shed 7 bases, J shed 3 bases, and the junction held 6 bases outside the gene matches. The DNA of the CDR3 is TGTGCCATCACCTCCGGGACTAGCGACTACGAGCAGTACTTC. This translates into CAITSGTSDYEQYF.

The CDR3 here is CASSLGHRGGEQYF. CDR3 coding DNA: TGTGCCAGCAGCTTAGGTCACAGGGGAGGCGAGCAGTACTTC. The gene calls are TRBV7-9 and TRBJ2-7; a weak D match, TRBD1 (7 bases). Trimming took off 1 base at V and 6 bases at J, with 13 bases between the two ends. The CDR3 sequence is 14 residues long. Germline loops: CDR1 SEHNR, CDR2 FQNEAQ (reference sequence).

The chain links TRBV6-1 to TRBJ2-1, with D uncertain. CDR3 length: 16 residues. Per the germline V gene, CDR1 is MNHNS and CDR2 is SASEGT. The V end was cut by 6 bases, the J end by 7 bases, with 22 bases between. CDR3 coding DNA: TGTGCCAGCAGCACTTCGTCGGTTCGCATCACTAATGAGCAGTTCTTC. Its translation is CASSTSSVRITNEQFF.

This clonotype is judged medium-sized. At one end, the junction sequence differs from germline, possibly due to a read error. The rearrangement links TRBV7-7 to TRBJ2-5; TRBD1 matches 7 bases. Germline V lookup: CDR1 SSHAT, CDR2 FNYEAQ (reference sequence). This CDR3 is 15 amino acids long. CDR3: CASSLGTGVMETQYF. The CDR3 DNA sequence: TGTGCTAGCAGCTTAGGTACAGGGGTAATGGAGACCCAGTACTTC. Variable domain in full (rest from reference TRBV7-7 and TRBJ2-5): GAGVSQSPRYKVTKRGQDVTLRCDPISSHATLYWYQQALGQGPEFLTYFNYEAQPDKSGLPSDRFSAERPEGSISTLTIQRTEQRDSAMYRCASSLGTGVMETQYFGPGTRLLVL.

The chain has TRBV19 and TRBJ1-2; no definite D call. V dropped 1 base and J dropped 5 bases, with 20 bases sitting between them. This CDR3 contains 17 residues. Germline lookup yields CDR1 LNHDA and CDR2 SQIVND (reference sequence). CDR3: CASSIGGGQSRFYGYTF. The CDR3 nucleotides are TGTGCCAGTAGTATAGGAGGCGGCCAGAGCAGGTTTTATGGCTACACCTTC.

This chain joins TRBV12-3 or TRBV12-4 and TRBJ2-1; 8 bases are shared with TRBD2. The trim removed 3 bases at V and 7 bases at J, leaving 5 bases unmatched. CDR3 length: 14 residues. CDR3 nucleotide sequence: TGTGCCAGCAGTTTCGGCGGGAGGAGGAATGAGCAGTTCTTC. Residues: CASSFGGRRNEQFF.

The chain joins TRBV6-2 or TRBV6-3 to TRBJ2-6; 8 bases are shared with TRBD1. CDR1 and CDR2 (germline): MNHEY, SVGEGT. The V segment lost 5 bases and the J segment 0 bases; nucleotides outside the gene matches: 6. This CDR3 contains 17 residues. The CDR3 reads CASSRDRILSGANVLTF. CDR3 bases: TGTGCCAGCAGTCGGGACAGGATCCTCTCTGGGGCCAACGTCCTGACTTTC.

This chain joins TRBV27 and TRBJ2-7; the D gene is possibly TRBD2 (6 bases). Per germline, CDR1 MNHEY and CDR2 SMNVEV (reference sequence). This CDR3 region has 13 residues. The V end lost 3 bases, the J end lost 2 bases, and 8 bases lay between the germline ends. The CDR3 bases are TGTGCCAGCAGTTTGCGGGGCACCTACGAGCAGTACTTC. It translates to CASSLRGTYEQYF.